A single sample gave rise to the 14 T cell receptor beta chains below, sequenced in a study of regulatory T cells in long-lasting Graves disease (dated by TCRdb to 2020 to 2023). To prepare the library, multiplex PCR was applied. Sequencing relied on an Illumina HiSeq 4000. iRepertoire HTBI primers and Arm-PCR amplification of CDR3 regions were used to construct TCR beta libraries. TCRdb took the public reads, trimmed them with fastp at Q25, ran MiXCR for clone calling and kept in-frame beta chains. Duplicate CDR3 protein sequences are folded into a single record with the most common DNA and genes. This sample gives 200,000 to 300,000 distinct CDR3 sequences in total; 20% to 25% of them show up just once. Approximately 15% of the sample is held by the ten biggest clonotypes. Interpreted using the paper, the time point label stands for: newly diagnosed GD, antithyroid drugs for less than 3 months. For both TCR sequencing and RNA sequencing, RNA was extracted from PBMCs using TRIzol.

Sequenced here: peripheral blood mononuclear cells (PBMCs), sampled at new diagnosis, from a patient treated with antithyroid drugs. These receptors came from a female donor with Graves disease.

This clonotype was seen at least ten times. The gene calls are TRBV2 and TRBJ1-5; 7 nucleotides agree with TRBD1. The germline CDR1 and CDR2 sequences are SNHLY and FYNNEI. V shed 7 bases and J 1 base; nucleotides not matched to a gene: 7. This CDR3 has 15 residues. CDR3 coding DNA: TGTGCCAGCAAAAGGGGGCCGGGGAGCAATCAGCCCCAGCATTTT. Residues: CASKRGPGSNQPQHF.

This clonotype appeared many times. The chain recombines TRBV18 with TRBJ2-2, with TRBD1 matching 7 bases. CDR3 length: 15 amino acids. With V trimmed by 2 bases and J by 2 bases, 2 bases remained unmatched. Germline V gives CDR1 KGHSH, CDR2 LQKENI. The chain's CDR3 is CASSPDRDNTGELFF. CDR3 coding DNA: TGTGCCAGCTCACCAGACAGGGATAACACCGGGGAGCTGTTTTTT.

This chain links TRBV7-2 with TRBJ1-1; D unclear. The CDR3 covers 15 residues. The germline V and J ends were trimmed by 1 base and 0 bases, with 9 bases remaining between them. Germline lookup yields CDR1 SGHTA and CDR2 FQGNSA. The CDR3 nucleotides read TGTGCCAGCAGCTTAGTCGGCAGGTTGAACACTGAAGCTTTCTTT. This translates into CASSLVGRLNTEAFF.

V and J are TRBV6-9 and TRBJ2-3; D is unclear. The germline V and J ends were trimmed by 3 bases and 6 bases, with 10 bases remaining between them. CDR3 size: 13 residues. Germline V lookup: CDR1 MNHGY, CDR2 SVAAGI. CDR3 sequence reads: CASSYRAGDTQYF. In nucleotides, the CDR3 is TGTGCCAGCAGTTACCGAGCTGGGGATACGCAGTATTTT.

The table lists this clonotype with many counts. The rearrangement links TRBV10-3 to TRBJ2-7; D is unresolved. Germline lookup yields CDR1 ENHRY and CDR2 SYGVKD. The V gene lost 6 bases and the J gene lost 3 bases, with 15 bases spanning the gap. There are 14 residues in the CDR3. This CDR3 is CAISQDLADYEQYF. CDR3 sequence (DNA): TGTGCCATCAGCCAGGACCTTGCTGACTACGAGCAGTACTTC.

At least ten counts were recorded for this clonotype. This chain joins TRBV3-1 and TRBJ2-1; D could derive from TRBD1 or TRBD2 (5 bases each). This CDR3 is 15 amino acids long. Trimming cost V 0 bases and J 4 bases, with 10 bases left between them. Germline lookup yields CDR1 LGHDT and CDR2 YNNKEL (reference sequence). CDR3 DNA sequence: TGTGCCAGCAGCCAAGATCTGGGACGATACAATGAGCAGTTCTTC. Translation gives CASSQDLGRYNEQFF.

This clonotype showed up many times. The genes are TRBV2 and TRBJ1-4; TRBD1 is a possible D gene (6 bases). V lost 6 bases to trimming and J lost 5 bases, with 16 bases between them. There are 15 residues in the CDR3. Germline-derived CDR1 and CDR2 are SNHLY and FYNNEI. In nucleotides, the CDR3 is TGTGCCAGCAGAGGGACATTCCCCCGGAATGAAAAACTGTTTTTT. It translates to CASRGTFPRNEKLFF.

Turning to this clonotype: This probably arose from a read error, given a far larger clone one base away. The chain combines TRBV7-8 with TRBJ2-1; D might be TRBD2 (8 bases). The CDR3 loop spans 17 amino acids. Germline V gene sequence: CDR1 SGHVS, CDR2 FQNEAQ. The chain's CDR3 is CASETGREAGAYDEQFF. The CDR3 coding sequence is TGTGCCAGCGAGACAGGGAGGGAAGCGGGAGCCTACGATGAGCAGTTCTTC.

This chain joins TRBV2 and TRBJ2-1; unclear D gene. Per germline, CDR1 SNHLY and CDR2 FYNNEI. The CDR3 has 11 amino acids. Trimming removed 6 bases from V and 12 bases from J, with 12 bases in between. The CDR3 here is CASSPTLGQFF. The CDR3, as DNA: TGTGCCAGCAGCCCAACTTTGGGGCAGTTCTTC.

This clonotype was counted many times. This chain joins TRBV24-1 and TRBJ2-7; 8 nucleotides match TRBD1. Germline assignment: CDR1 KGHDR and CDR2 SFDVKD. V shed 4 bases, J shed 5 bases, and the junction held 12 bases outside the gene matches. The CDR3 contains 16 residues. The CDR3 nucleotides are TGTGCCACCAGTGACCGACAGGGGAAGACATTGAACGAGCAGTACTTC. It encodes CATSDRQGKTLNEQYF.

This clonotype was found a few times. The chain has TRBV19 and TRBJ2-1, with unresolved D. Germline CDR1 and CDR2: LNHDA and SQIVND (reference sequence). The germline V and J ends were trimmed by 3 bases and 5 bases, with 8 bases remaining between them. This CDR3 region has 13 residues. The CDR3: CASSIGRDNEQFF. The CDR3 DNA reads TGTGCCAGTAGTATTGGTCGGGACAATGAGCAGTTCTTC. The full variable domain, rest sourced from reference TRBV19 and TRBJ2-1, is DGGITQSPKYLFRKEGQNVTLSCEQNLNHDAMYWYRQDPGQGLRLIYYSQIVNDFQKGDIAEGYSVSREKKESFPLTVTSAQKNPTAFYLCASSIGRDNEQFFGPGTRLTVL.

There are many counts of this clonotype. J is TRBJ2-3 and V is TRBV5-1; D is unclear. Germline values: CDR1 SGHRS, CDR2 YFSETQ. The CDR3 spans 15 residues. Trimming cost V 3 bases and J 0 bases, with 11 bases left between them. CDR3 in DNA: TGCGCCAGCAGCTCTAGTGGGCTTAGCACAGATACGCAGTATTTT. The encoded protein is CASSSSGLSTDTQYF.

This clonotype was seen ten or more times. The chain recombines TRBV20-1 with TRBJ1-5; D is uncertain. Germline V CDR1 and CDR2: DFQATT, SNEGSKA (reference sequence). V gave up 0 bases and J gave up 1 base, with 10 bases separating them. The CDR3 length is 15 residues. CDR3 protein: CSARDEGRSNQPQHF. DNA of the CDR3: TGCAGTGCTAGAGACGAGGGTCGGAGCAATCAGCCCCAGCATTTT.

This clonotype was counted only a few times. The chain recombines TRBV20-1 with TRBJ1-5, with 7 nucleotides matching TRBD1. The CDR3 is 13 residues long. Germline CDR1 reads DFQATT; CDR2 reads SNEGSKA (reference sequence). V trimming: 6 bases; J trimming: 3 bases; junction bases outside the gene matches: 5. The CDR3 nucleotides are TGCAGTGCAACGACAGGGCTCAATCAGCCCCAGCATTTT. Translating gives CSATTGLNQPQHF.